One T cell receptor beta chain is described in this entry. The antigen is undetermined. Both 60 Vbeta primers and 13 Jbeta primers went into the PCR. Profiling relied on immunoSEQ multiplex PCR, and the TCRdb table lists in-frame clones only, not all of them. The table records under 150,000 clones, about three quarters of them present only once. The sample originates from a study of cytomegalovirus exposure and HLA in healthy donors. This CDR3 is 16 amino acids long. The germline V gene has CDR1 LNHDA and CDR2 SQIVND (reference sequence). With 5 bases clipped from V and 2 bases from J, the junction kept 10 bases outside the gene matches. Donors consisted of healthy bone marrow donors. Study-level points and caveats: In a later analysis, TCR beta V- and J-gene trimming was associated with a missense DCLRE1C variant. Later analysis identified about 18,000 TCR beta sequences associated with HLA alleles, using a false discovery rate threshold of 0.05. In presence/absence analyses, roughly uniform sequencing depth across donors was assumed.

This sequence originates from a man between 40 and 49 years old in good health and CMV-seropositive. The sample comprised PBMCs. The chain couples TRBV19 to TRBJ1-2; TRBD1 matches 8 bases. The CDR3 loop is CASSLTAGQGNYGYTF. CDR3 coding DNA: TGTGCCAGTAGTCTAACCGCCGGACAGGGCAACTATGGCTACACCTTC.